A single T cell receptor (beta chain) is shown here with its context. No antigen is known for it. This sample was taken from a study of OX40 agonist ivuxolimab in advanced cancers. Looking at the study overall: Patients were given ivuxolimab, an antibody that agonizes OX40 (CD134). Dose-escalation cases comprised hepatocellular carcinoma, melanoma, renal cell or head and neck cancer.

V was cut by 4 bases and J by 4 bases, with 20 bases left in between. The germline V gene encodes CDR1 MGHDK and CDR2 SYGVNS. The CDR3 extends over 16 amino acids. The assay was immunoSEQ multiplex PCR, and TCRdb's table has in-frame clones only and misses some. The table has approximately 76,000 clones, approximately 85% seen once; the top ten hold roughly 5.5%. General study results and limits: On average, CD8+ T cells had more expanded clones than CD4+. Doses of 0.1 to 3.0 mg/kg were accompanied by clonal expansion of CD4+ and CD8+ blood T cells by week 6.

The sample consisted of CD4+ or CD8+ T cells sorted from blood, taken in a trial of the OX40 agonist ivuxolimab. This TCR came from an adult with an advanced solid tumor such as melanoma, head and neck, liver or kidney cancer. The chain employs TRBV25-1 and TRBJ2-7, with D possibly TRBD2 on 7 matching bases. The CDR3 DNA follows: TGTGCCAGCAGTGTTGGGGGTCGGGGGGCGAAATACGAGCAGTACTTC. Protein sequence: CASSVGGRGAKYEQYF.